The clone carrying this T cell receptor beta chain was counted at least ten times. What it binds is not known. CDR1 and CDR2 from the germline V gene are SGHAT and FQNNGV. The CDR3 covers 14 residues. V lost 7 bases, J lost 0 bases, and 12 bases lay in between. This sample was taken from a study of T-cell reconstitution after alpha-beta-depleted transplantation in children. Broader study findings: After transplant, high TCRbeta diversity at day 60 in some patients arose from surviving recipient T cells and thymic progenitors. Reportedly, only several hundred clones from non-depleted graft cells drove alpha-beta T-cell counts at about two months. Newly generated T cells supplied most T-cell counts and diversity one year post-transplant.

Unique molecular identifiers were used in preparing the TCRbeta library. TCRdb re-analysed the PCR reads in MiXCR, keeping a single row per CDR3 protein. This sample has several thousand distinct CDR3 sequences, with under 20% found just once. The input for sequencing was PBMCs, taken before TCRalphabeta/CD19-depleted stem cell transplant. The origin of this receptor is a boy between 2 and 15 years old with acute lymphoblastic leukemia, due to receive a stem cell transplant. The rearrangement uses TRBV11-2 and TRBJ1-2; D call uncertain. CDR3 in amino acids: CASTPRVSNYGYTF. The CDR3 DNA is TGTGCCAGCACCCCTAGGGTCTCTAACTATGGCTACACCTTC.